This entry lists 23 T cell receptor beta chains sequenced from one sample in a study of a mutant IDH1 vaccine in newly diagnosed glioma. Assay used: immunoSEQ multiplex PCR; TCRdb lists only in-frame clones, some missing. Among more than 25,000 clones, roughly 90% were seen once, and the ten largest hold around 2.4%. Described time point: week 23, last vaccination. In every dose of vaccine, 300 ug of mutant IDH1 20-mer peptide was given alongside topical imiquimod. No antigen has been identified for these receptors. This sample comprised PBMCs, obtained from a glioma patient whose treatment included an IDH1 peptide vaccine. All receptors derive from a man aged 35 to 55 with glioma.

The J gene is TRBJ1-5, the V gene TRBV6-6, with D tentatively TRBD1 (5 bases). The V end was cut by 2 bases, the J end by 8 bases, with 13 bases between. The CDR3 is 14 residues long. Germline V CDR1 and CDR2: MNHNY, SVGAGI (reference sequence). CDR3 DNA sequence: TGTGCCAGCAGTTACGGTACGGGGCAGAAGCCCCAGCATTTT. It codes for CASSYGTGQKPQHF.

The rearrangement links TRBV25-1 to TRBJ1-2; D is possibly TRBD1 (5 bases). V lost 0 bases, J lost 7 bases, and 15 bases lay in between. The CDR3 sequence is 15 residues long. CDR1 is MGHDK and CDR2 is SYGVNS in the germline V gene. The CDR3 protein is CASSEYGGDHGGYTF. The CDR3 nucleotides read TGTGCCAGCAGTGAATATGGGGGGGATCACGGTGGCTACACCTTC.

J is TRBJ2-1 and V is TRBV5-8, with 9 bases fitting TRBD2. After removal of 6 bases from V and 3 bases from J, the junction contained 1 base not matched to a gene. Germline CDR1 and CDR2: SGHTS and YDEGEE. This CDR3 spans 13 amino acids. The CDR3 protein is CASMREGYNEQFF. The DNA of the CDR3 is TGTGCCAGCATGCGGGAGGGCTACAATGAGCAGTTCTTC.

The V call is TRBV7-9, the J call TRBJ1-1, with D possibly TRBD1 on 6 matching bases. Per germline, CDR1 SEHNR and CDR2 FQNEAQ (reference sequence). The length of the CDR3 is 15 residues. V lost 3 bases and J lost 0, with 11 bases in between. Here the CDR3 DNA reads TGTGCCAGCAGCTTCCCGGGACAAATGAACACTGAAGCTTTCTTT. This translates into CASSFPGQMNTEAFF.

The chain joins TRBV11-1 to TRBJ2-7; TRBD1 matches at 7 bases. CDR3 size: 15 residues. Germline V gives CDR1 SGHAT, CDR2 FQDESV (reference sequence). Losses at the gene ends were 2 bases for V and 0 bases for J; bases not matched to a gene: 4. The CDR3 sequence is CASSLPRGSSYEQYF. The CDR3 DNA is TGTGCCAGCAGCTTACCCAGGGGGAGCTCCTACGAGCAGTACTTC. Full variable domain (missing parts from reference TRBV11-1 and TRBJ2-7): EAEVAQSPRYKITEKSQAVAFWCDPISGHATLYWYRQILGQGPELLVQFQDESVVDDSQLPKDRFSAERLKGVDSTLKIQPAELGDSAMYLCASSLPRGSSYEQYFGPGTRLTVT.

Concerning this clone itself: Distinct nucleotide sequences in the sample also encode this CDR3. This chain joins TRBV9 and TRBJ2-5; 8 nucleotides align to TRBD2. Germline CDR1 and CDR2: SGDLS and YYNGEE. V lost 0 bases to trimming and J lost 4 bases; unmatched junction nucleotides: 2. This CDR3 is 14 amino acids long. CDR3 sequence (DNA): TGTGCCAGCAGCGTAGGGCTAGCGGGAGAGACCCAGTACTTC. It translates to CASSVGLAGETQYF.

This clone was detected only a few times. This chain connects TRBV6-5 to TRBJ1-1; D unclear. The CDR3 covers 12 residues. V was shortened by 2 bases and J by 6 bases, with 7 bases between the two germline ends. Germline V gene sequence: CDR1 MNHEY, CDR2 SVGAGI. The CDR3 is CASSYGSAEAFF. CDR3 nucleotide sequence: TGTGCCAGCAGTTACGGGAGTGCTGAAGCTTTCTTT.

The chain has TRBV19 and TRBJ2-2, with 9 bases lining up with TRBD2. The CDR3 consists of 18 residues. Trimming cost V 6 bases and J 2 bases; bases outside gene matches: 13. Per the germline V gene, CDR1 is LNHDA and CDR2 is SQIVND (reference sequence). CDR3 sequence: CASRSTAGTSSNTGELFF. CDR3 DNA: TGTGCCAGTAGGAGTACAGCCGGGACTAGCAGTAACACCGGGGAGCTGTTTTTT.

V and J are TRBV5-6 and TRBJ2-1, with unresolved D. Germline V gives CDR1 SGHDT, CDR2 YYEEEE. CDR3 length: 12 amino acids. V dropped 4 bases and J dropped 0 bases, with 2 bases sitting between them. The CDR3 region is CASSDSYNEQFF. The CDR3 DNA follows: TGTGCCAGCAGCGACTCCTACAATGAGCAGTTCTTC. The whole variable domain, filled in from reference TRBV5-6 and TRBJ2-1, reads DAGVTQSPTHLIKTRGQQVTLRCSPKSGHDTVSWYQQALGQGPQFIFQYYEEEERQRGNFPDRFSGHQFPNYSSELNVNALLLGDSALYLCASSDSYNEQFFGPGTRLTVL.

CDR3 sequence (DNA): TGTGCCACCAGCAGAGACCAGGGGTACGGAAACACCATATATTTT. Protein product: CATSRDQGYGNTIYF. The chain recombines TRBV15 with TRBJ1-3, with a possible D match to TRBD1 (6 bases). The CDR3 sequence is 15 residues long. Trimming removed 0 bases at V and 4 bases at J, with 10 bases between. Germline assignment: CDR1 LNHNV and CDR2 YYDKDF (reference sequence).

The sample holds one count of this clone. For the CDR3, the DNA is TGTGCCAGCAGCTTGACAGGGGGAGCTAGCACAGATACGCAGTATTTT. Its protein is CASSLTGGASTDTQYF. J is TRBJ2-3 and V is TRBV11-2; 9 nucleotides match TRBD1. CDR1 and CDR2 (germline): SGHAT, FQNNGV. The CDR3 covers 16 residues. With V trimmed by 3 bases and J by 0 bases, 4 bases remained unmatched.

The chain combines TRBV27 with TRBJ1-5; 10 nucleotides agree with TRBD1. CDR1 and CDR2 from the germline V gene are MNHEY and SMNVEV (reference sequence). Trimming took 6 bases from V and 3 from J; bases not matched to a gene: 5. The CDR3 sequence is 15 residues long. CDR3 residues: CASSRGTGVNQPQHF. Here the CDR3 DNA reads TGTGCCAGCAGCCGAGGGACAGGGGTCAATCAGCCCCAGCATTTT.

A few counts support this clone. V is TRBV11-2 and J is TRBJ1-1; maybe TRBD1 (5 bases). The ends were cut back, 7 bases at V and 8 bases at J, with 17 bases in the middle. This CDR3 is built from 13 residues. Germline CDR1 reads SGHAT; CDR2 reads FQNNGV. In nucleotides, the CDR3 is TGTGCCAGCACCCTTCAGGGTTTGAGGGAAGCTTTCTTT. Its translation: CASTLQGLREAFF.

CDR3 nucleotide sequence: TGTGCCAGCAGTGAAGCAGGCCTCTCTGGAAACACCATATATTTT. It translates to CASSEAGLSGNTIYF. The rearrangement joins TRBV2 to TRBJ1-3; D is unclear. V was shortened by 0 bases and J by 0 bases, with 6 bases between the two germline ends. The V gene's germline CDR1 is SNHLY and CDR2 FYNNEI. CDR3 length: 15 amino acids.

The chain links TRBV5-4 to TRBJ2-5; maybe TRBD2 (6 bases). The germline V and J ends were trimmed by 4 bases and 5 bases, with 15 bases remaining between them. This CDR3 is 14 amino acids long. Germline CDR1 SGHNT, CDR2 YYREEE (reference sequence). CDR3 sequence reads: CASSPRLEGETQYF. The CDR3 DNA follows: TGTGCCAGCAGCCCGAGACTAGAGGGGGAGACCCAGTACTTC.

CDR3 nucleotide sequence: TGTGCCAGCAGCCCCGCCGGGCTCCATGGCTACACCTTC. Residues: CASSPAGLHGYTF. V usage is TRBV7-9 and J usage is TRBJ1-2; no clear D. CDR1 and CDR2 (germline): SEHNR, FQNEAQ (reference sequence). V was trimmed by 5 bases and J by 6 bases, leaving 13 bases between them. The CDR3 sequence is 13 residues long.

This clone was recorded once. In nucleotides, the CDR3 is TGTGCCAGCAGCTCCACGGGACTGAGCAATCAGCCCCAGCATTTT. Translation gives CASSSTGLSNQPQHF. The chain joins TRBV7-2 to TRBJ1-5; possibly TRBD1 for D (5 bases). The CDR3 runs to 15 residues. Looked up from germline, CDR1 is SGHTA and CDR2 is FQGNSA. Trimming took 4 bases from V and 1 from J, leaving 11 bases between them. Using reference TRBV7-2 and TRBJ1-5 for the parts outside the CDR3, the full variable domain is GAGVSQSPSNKVTEKGKDVELRCDPISGHTALYWYRQSLGQGLEFLIYFQGNSAPDKSGLPSDRFSAERTGGSVSTLTIQRTQQEDSAVYLCASSSTGLSNQPQHFGDGTRLSIL.

This chain joins TRBV30 and TRBJ1-6; no firm D call. Looked up from germline, CDR1 is GTSNPN and CDR2 is SVGIG (reference sequence). This CDR3 is built from 15 residues. Trimming removed 0 bases at V and 8 bases at J, with 14 bases between. The CDR3 DNA follows: TGTGCCTGGAGTGTAAGAGACCGCCTGGATTCACCCCTCCACTTT. This sequence encodes CAWSVRDRLDSPLHF.

V and J are TRBV6-6 and TRBJ1-2; 8 bases match TRBD1. V trimming: 2 bases; J trimming: 4 bases; junction bases outside the gene matches: 3. The germline gives CDR1 MNHNY, CDR2 SVGAGI (reference sequence). The CDR3 covers 14 residues. CDR3 residues: CASSYGTGGYGYTF. CDR3 coding DNA: TGTGCCAGCAGTTACGGGACAGGCGGCTATGGCTACACCTTC.

V usage is TRBV6-6 and J usage is TRBJ2-5; perhaps TRBD2 as D (6 bases). CDR1 is MNHNY, CDR2 SVGAGI, per germline (reference sequence). The CDR3 runs to 15 residues. The V end was cut by 5 bases, the J end by 4 bases, with 17 bases between. The DNA of the CDR3 is TGTGCCAGCAGTCTTAGCGGTCTGGGTCGAGAGACCCAGTACTTC. Its protein is CASSLSGLGRETQYF.

By frequency in the sample, this clone is medium-sized. This rearrangement joins TRBV7-9 to TRBJ1-4, with D hard to call. V lost 4 bases and J lost 7, with 10 bases in between. This CDR3 is 13 amino acids long. CDR1 and CDR2 from the germline V gene are SEHNR and FQNEAQ (reference sequence). The CDR3 sequence is CASSSSPSEKLFF. The CDR3 DNA follows: TGTGCCAGCAGCTCAAGCCCGAGTGAAAAACTGTTTTTT.

The J gene is TRBJ2-1, the V gene TRBV19; no reliable D call. This CDR3 is built from 13 residues. Trimming cost V 4 bases and J 9 bases, with 13 bases left between them. Looked up from germline, CDR1 is LNHDA and CDR2 is SQIVND (reference sequence). CDR3 DNA: TGTGCCAGTAGTACCCTTCACCCTGGTGAGCAGTTCTTC. Translating gives CASSTLHPGEQFF.

In DNA, the CDR3 is TGTGCCAGCAGTTCGAGACAGGGGGTTGGGGAGCAGTACTTC. Its protein product is CASSSRQGVGEQYF. The gene calls are TRBV6-5 and TRBJ2-7, with 9 nucleotides matching TRBD1. Trimming cost V 4 bases and J 7 bases; bases outside gene matches: 8. This CDR3 has 14 amino acids. CDR1 and CDR2 (germline): MNHEY, SVGAGI.